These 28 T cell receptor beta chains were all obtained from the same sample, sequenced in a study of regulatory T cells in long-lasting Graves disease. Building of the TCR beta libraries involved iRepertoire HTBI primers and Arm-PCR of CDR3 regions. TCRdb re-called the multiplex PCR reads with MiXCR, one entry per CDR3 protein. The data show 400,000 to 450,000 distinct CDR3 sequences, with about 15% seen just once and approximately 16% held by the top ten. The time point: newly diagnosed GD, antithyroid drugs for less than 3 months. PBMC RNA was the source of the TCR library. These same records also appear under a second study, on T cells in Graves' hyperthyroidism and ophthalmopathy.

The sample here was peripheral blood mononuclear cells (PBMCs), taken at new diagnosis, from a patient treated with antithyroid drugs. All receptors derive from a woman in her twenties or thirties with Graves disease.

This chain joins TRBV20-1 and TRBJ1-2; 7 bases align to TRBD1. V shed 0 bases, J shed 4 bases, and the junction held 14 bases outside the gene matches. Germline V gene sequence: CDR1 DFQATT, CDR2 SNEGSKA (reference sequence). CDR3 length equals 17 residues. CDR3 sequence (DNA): TGCAGTGCTAGAGATCTGGAGACAGGGTATATAGTCTATGGCTACACCTTC. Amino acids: CSARDLETGYIVYGYTF.

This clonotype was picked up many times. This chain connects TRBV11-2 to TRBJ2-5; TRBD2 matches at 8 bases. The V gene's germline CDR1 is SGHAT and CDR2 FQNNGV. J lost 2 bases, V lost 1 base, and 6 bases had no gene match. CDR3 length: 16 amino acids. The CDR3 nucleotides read TGTGCCAGCAGCTTAGTCGCTACTAGCGGACAAGAGACCCAGTACTTC. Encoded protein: CASSLVATSGQETQYF.

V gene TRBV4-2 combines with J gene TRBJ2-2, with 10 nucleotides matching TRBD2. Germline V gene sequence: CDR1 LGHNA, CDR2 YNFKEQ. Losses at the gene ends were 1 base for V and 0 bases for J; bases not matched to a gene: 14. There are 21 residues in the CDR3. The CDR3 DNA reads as TGTGCCAGCAGCCAAGTCCGCCGGGCTAGCGGGAGCCGCACGAACACCGGGGAGCTGTTTTTT. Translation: CASSQVRRASGSRTNTGELFF.

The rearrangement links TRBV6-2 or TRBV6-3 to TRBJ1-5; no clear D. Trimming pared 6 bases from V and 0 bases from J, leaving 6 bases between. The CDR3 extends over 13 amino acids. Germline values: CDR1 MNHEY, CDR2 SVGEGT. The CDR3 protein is CASSGVSNQPQHF. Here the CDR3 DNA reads TGTGCCAGCAGCGGGGTTAGCAATCAGCCCCAGCATTTT.

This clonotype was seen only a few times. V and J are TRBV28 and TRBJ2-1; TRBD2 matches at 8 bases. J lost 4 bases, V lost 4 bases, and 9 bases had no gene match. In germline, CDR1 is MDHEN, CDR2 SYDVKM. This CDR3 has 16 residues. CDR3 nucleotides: TGTGCCAGCAGTTCGGGCGGCGGGGGGCGGTACAATGAGCAGTTCTTC. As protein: CASSSGGGGRYNEQFF.

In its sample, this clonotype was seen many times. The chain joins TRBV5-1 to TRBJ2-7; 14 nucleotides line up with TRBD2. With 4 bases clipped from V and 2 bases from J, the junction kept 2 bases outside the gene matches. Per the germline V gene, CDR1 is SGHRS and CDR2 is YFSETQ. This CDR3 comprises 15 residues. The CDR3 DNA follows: TGCGCCAGCAGCGTGGGACTAGCGGGAGCCTACGAGCAGTACTTC. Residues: CASSVGLAGAYEQYF.

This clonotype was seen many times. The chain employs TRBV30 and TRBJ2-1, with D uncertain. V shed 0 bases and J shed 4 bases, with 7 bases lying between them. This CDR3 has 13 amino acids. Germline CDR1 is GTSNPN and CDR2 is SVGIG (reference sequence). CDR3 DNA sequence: TGTGCCTGGAGTGTGGACGGTTACAATGAGCAGTTCTTC. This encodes CAWSVDGYNEQFF.

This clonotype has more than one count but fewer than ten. CDR3 amino acids: CASSQTRRSINEQFF. The CDR3 DNA reads as TGTGCCAGCAGCCAAACCCGGAGGTCCATCAATGAGCAGTTCTTC. The chain combines TRBV16 with TRBJ2-1; maybe TRBD2 (5 bases). The CDR3 covers 15 residues. Trimming removed 2 bases from V and 6 bases from J, with 14 bases in between. Germline-derived CDR1 and CDR2 are KGHSY and FQNENV.

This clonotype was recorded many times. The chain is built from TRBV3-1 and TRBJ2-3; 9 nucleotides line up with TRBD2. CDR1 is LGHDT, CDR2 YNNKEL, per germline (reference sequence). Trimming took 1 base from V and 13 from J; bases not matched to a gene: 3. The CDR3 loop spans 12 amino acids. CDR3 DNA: TGTGCCAGCAGCCAAGGGGCTAGCGGGAAGTATTTT. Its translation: CASSQGASGKYF.

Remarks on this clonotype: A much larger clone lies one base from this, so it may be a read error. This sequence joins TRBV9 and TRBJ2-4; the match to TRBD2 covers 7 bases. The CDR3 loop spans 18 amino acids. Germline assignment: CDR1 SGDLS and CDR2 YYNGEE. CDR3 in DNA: TGTGCCGGCAGCGTAGATGGGAGGGCCCCCGGGGCCAAAAACATTCAGTACTTC. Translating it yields CAGSVDGRAPGAKNIQYF.

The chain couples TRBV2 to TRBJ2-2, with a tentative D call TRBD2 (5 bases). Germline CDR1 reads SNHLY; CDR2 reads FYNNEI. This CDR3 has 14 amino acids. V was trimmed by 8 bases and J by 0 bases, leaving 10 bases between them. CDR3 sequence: CASLGRTNTGELFF. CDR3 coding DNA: TGTGCCAGCTTAGGGAGAACGAACACCGGGGAGCTGTTTTTT.

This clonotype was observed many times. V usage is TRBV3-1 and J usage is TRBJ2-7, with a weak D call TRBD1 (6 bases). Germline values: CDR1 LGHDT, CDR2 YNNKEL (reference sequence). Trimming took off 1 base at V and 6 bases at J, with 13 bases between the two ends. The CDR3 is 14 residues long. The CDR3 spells CASSQAGQRGEQYF. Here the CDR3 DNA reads TGTGCCAGCAGCCAAGCCGGACAGAGGGGCGAGCAGTACTTC.

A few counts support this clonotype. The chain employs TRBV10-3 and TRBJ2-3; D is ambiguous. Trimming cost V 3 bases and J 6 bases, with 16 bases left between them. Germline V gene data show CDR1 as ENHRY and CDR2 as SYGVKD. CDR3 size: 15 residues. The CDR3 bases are TGTGCCATCAGTGATGGTAGCTCAGAGTCTGATACGCAGTATTTT. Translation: CAISDGSSESDTQYF.

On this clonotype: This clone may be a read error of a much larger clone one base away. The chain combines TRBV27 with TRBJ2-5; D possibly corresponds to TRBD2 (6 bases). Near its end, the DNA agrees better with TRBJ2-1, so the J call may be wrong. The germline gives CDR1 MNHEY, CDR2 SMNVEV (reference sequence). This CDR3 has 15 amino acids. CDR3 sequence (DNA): TGTGCCAGCACCTCGCTAGCGAGAGGGGACAATGAGCAGTTCTTC. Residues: CASTSLARGDNEQFF.

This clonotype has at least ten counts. The CDR3 bases are TGTGCCAGTACTCCTAGCGGAGCGAACACCGGGGAGCTGTTTTTT. Protein product: CASTPSGANTGELFF. The chain uses TRBV11-1 and TRBJ2-2, with 7 bases matching TRBD2. This CDR3 contains 15 residues. V was pared by 9 bases and J by 0 bases, with 7 bases of the junction left unmatched. From germline, CDR1 is SGHAT and CDR2 FQDESV (reference sequence).

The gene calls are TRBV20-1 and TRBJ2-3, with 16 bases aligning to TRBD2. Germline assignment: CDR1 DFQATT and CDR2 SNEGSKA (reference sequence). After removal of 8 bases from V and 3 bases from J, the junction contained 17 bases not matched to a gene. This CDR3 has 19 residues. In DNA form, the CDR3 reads TGCAGTAGCAGGGGGCCCGGGACTAGCGGGAGGGCCGGGACAGATACGCAGTATTTT. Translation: CSSRGPGTSGRAGTDTQYF.

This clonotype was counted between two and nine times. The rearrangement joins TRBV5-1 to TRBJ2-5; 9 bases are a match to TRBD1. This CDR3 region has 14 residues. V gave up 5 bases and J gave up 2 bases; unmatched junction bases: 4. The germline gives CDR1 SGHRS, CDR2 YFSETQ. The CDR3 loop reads CASRNRGRQETQYF. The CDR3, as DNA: TGCGCCAGCAGGAACAGGGGGCGGCAAGAGACCCAGTACTTC.

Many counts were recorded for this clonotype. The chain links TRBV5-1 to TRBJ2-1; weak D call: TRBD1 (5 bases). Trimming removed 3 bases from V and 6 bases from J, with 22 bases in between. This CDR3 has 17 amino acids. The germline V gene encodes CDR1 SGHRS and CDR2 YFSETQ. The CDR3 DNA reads TGCGCCAGCAGCTCCGAGTTGACAGCATTCATCTTCAATGAGCAGTTCTTC. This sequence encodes CASSSELTAFIFNEQFF.

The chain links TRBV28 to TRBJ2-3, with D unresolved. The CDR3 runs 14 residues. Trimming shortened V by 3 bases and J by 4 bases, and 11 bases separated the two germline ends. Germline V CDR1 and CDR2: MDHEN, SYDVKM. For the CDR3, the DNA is TGTGCCAGCAGTTTTGGTCAGTTGGCAGATACGCAGTATTTT. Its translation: CASSFGQLADTQYF.

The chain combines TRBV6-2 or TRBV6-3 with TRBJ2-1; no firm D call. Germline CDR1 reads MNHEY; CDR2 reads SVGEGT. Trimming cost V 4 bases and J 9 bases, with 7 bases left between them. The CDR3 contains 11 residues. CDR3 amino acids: CASSWKTEQFF. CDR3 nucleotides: TGTGCCAGCAGTTGGAAAACTGAGCAGTTCTTC.

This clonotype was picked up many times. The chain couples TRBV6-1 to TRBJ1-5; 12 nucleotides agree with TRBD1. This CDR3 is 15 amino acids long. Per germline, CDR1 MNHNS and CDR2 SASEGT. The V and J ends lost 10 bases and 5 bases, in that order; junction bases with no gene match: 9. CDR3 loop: CATHPGTGGDQPQHF. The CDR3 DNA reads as TGTGCCACCCACCCCGGGACAGGGGGCGATCAGCCCCAGCATTTT.

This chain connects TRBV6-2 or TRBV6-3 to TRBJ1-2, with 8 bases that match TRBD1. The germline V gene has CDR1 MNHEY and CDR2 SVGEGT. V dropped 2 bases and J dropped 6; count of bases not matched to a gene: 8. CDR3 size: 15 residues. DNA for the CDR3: TGTGCCAGCAGTTACAGGGACAGGAGATTCCATGGCTACACCTTC. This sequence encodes CASSYRDRRFHGYTF.

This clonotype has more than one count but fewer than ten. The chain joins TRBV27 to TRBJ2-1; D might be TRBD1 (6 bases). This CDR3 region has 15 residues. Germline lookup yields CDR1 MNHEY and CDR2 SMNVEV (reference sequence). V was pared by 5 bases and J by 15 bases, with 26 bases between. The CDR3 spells CASSADSSSTPSLFF. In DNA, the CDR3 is TGTGCCAGCAGTGCGGACAGTTCATCCACACCCTCGCTGTTCTTC.

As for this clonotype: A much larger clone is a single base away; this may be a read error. CDR3 DNA: TGCGCCAGCAGCTCGAAGTATCCAGGACAGGGCGTTGGCAATGAGCAGTTCTTC. Protein: CASSSKYPGQGVGNEQFF. The chain combines TRBV5-1 with TRBJ2-1; TRBD1 aligns across 8 bases. CDR3 length: 18 residues. V lost 3 bases, J lost 6 bases, and 17 bases stayed unmatched. Germline V lookup: CDR1 SGHRS, CDR2 YFSETQ.

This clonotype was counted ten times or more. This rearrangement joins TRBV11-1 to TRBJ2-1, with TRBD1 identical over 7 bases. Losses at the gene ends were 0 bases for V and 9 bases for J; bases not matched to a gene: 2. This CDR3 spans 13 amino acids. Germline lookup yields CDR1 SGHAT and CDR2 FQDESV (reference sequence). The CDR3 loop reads CASSLATGSEQFF. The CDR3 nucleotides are TGTGCCAGCAGCTTAGCGACAGGGAGTGAGCAGTTCTTC.

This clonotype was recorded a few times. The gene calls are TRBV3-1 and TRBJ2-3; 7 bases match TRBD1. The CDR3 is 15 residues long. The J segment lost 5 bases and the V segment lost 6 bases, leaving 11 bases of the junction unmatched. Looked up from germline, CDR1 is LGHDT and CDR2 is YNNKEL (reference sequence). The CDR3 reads CASSFRSRTGDTQYF. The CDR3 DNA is TGTGCCAGCAGTTTCCGCAGCCGGACAGGAGATACGCAGTATTTT.

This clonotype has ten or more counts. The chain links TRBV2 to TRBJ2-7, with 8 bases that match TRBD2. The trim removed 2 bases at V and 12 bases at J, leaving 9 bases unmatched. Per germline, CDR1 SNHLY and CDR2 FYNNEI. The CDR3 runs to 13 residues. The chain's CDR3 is CASSELAGVSRYF. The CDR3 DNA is TGTGCCAGCAGTGAACTAGCGGGTGTCTCACGGTACTTC. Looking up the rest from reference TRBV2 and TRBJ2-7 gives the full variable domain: EPEVTQTPSHQVTQMGQEVILRCVPISNHLYFYWYRQILGQKVEFLVSFYNNEISEKSEIFDDQFSVERPDGSNFTLKIRSTKLEDSAMYFCASSELAGVSRYFGPGTRLTVT.

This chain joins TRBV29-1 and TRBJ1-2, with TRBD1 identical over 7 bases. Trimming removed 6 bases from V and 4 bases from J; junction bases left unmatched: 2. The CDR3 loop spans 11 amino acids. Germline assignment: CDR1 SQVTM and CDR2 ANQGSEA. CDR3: CSVRQGYGYTF. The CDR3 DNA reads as TGCAGCGTGAGACAGGGCTATGGCTACACCTTC.